Following are 30 T cell receptor beta chains from one sample sequenced in a study of graft-versus-host responses after intestinal transplantation. The data were produced by immunoSEQ multiplex PCR, yet TCRdb's version contains in-frame clones alone and is incomplete. The table has tens of thousands of clones, 90% to 95% seen once. The antigens for these receptors are not known. Source: unstimulated CD8+ T cells sorted from spleen or lymph node cells, taken before intestinal transplant. These receptors were obtained from a human donor who received an intestinal transplant.

The chain has TRBV4-3 and TRBJ2-1, with 8 bases aligning to TRBD2. Unmatched junction bases numbered 1, after V lost 0 bases and J lost 0 bases. Germline-derived CDR1 and CDR2 are LGHNA and YSLEER. The CDR3 runs to 16 residues. CDR3 loop: CASSQEAGDSYNEQFF. The DNA for the CDR3 is TGCGCCAGCAGCCAAGAAGCGGGGGACTCCTACAATGAGCAGTTCTTC.

The chain joins TRBV27 to TRBJ2-1; 10 positions agree with TRBD1. CDR3 size: 15 residues. Germline V lookup: CDR1 MNHEY, CDR2 SMNVEV (reference sequence). V was clipped by 3 bases and J by 1 base; unmatched bases: 0. CDR3 amino acids: CASSLGQGSYNEQFF. In DNA, the CDR3 is TGTGCCAGCAGTTTGGGACAGGGGTCCTACAATGAGCAGTTCTTC.

Of note for this clone: The junction and the germline gene differ at one end; a read error may be behind it. This chain connects TRBV6-1 to TRBJ1-4; no firm D call. CDR3 length: 15 residues. Germline values: CDR1 MNHNS, CDR2 SASEGT. CDR3 in amino acids: CASSEVVATNEKLFF. DNA of the CDR3: TGTGCCAGCAGTGAAGTTGTAGCAACGAATGAAAAACTGTTTTTT.

The chain is built from TRBV27 and TRBJ2-3; D unresolved. Germline V CDR1 and CDR2: MNHEY, SMNVEV (reference sequence). Trimming stripped 6 bases from V and 5 bases from J, with 9 bases between. The CDR3 has 12 residues. CDR3 residues: CASSPYGDTQYF. The DNA of the CDR3 is TGTGCCAGCAGCCCTTACGGAGATACGCAGTATTTT.

This chain connects TRBV27 to TRBJ1-2, with TRBD1 identical over 9 bases. This CDR3 contains 14 residues. J lost 4 bases, V lost 6 bases, and 6 bases had no gene match. Germline V gene data show CDR1 as MNHEY and CDR2 as SMNVEV (reference sequence). The CDR3 sequence: CASRTTGGGYGYTF. CDR3 in DNA: TGTGCCAGCAGGACCACAGGGGGCGGCTATGGCTACACCTTC.

The chain uses TRBV27 and TRBJ1-1; perhaps TRBD1 as D (6 bases). This CDR3 has 13 residues. Trimming stripped 5 bases from V and 0 bases from J, with 7 bases between. Germline V CDR1 and CDR2: MNHEY, SMNVEV (reference sequence). Written as DNA, the CDR3 is TGTGCCAGCAGTGGACAGTTGAACACTGAAGCTTTCTTT. This codes for CASSGQLNTEAFF.

The table lists this clone with a count of one. The V and J genes are TRBV27 and TRBJ2-7, with 9 bases identical to TRBD1. The CDR3 is made up of 16 amino acids. CDR1 and CDR2 from the germline V gene are MNHEY and SMNVEV (reference sequence). The junction had 8 bases not matched to a gene; V was cut back by 1 base and J by 4 bases. The CDR3 loop reads CASSLYIGDREYEQYF. In nucleotides, the CDR3 is TGTGCCAGCAGTTTATATATTGGGGACAGGGAGTACGAGCAGTACTTC.

In the case of this clone: At the DNA level, this CDR3 is encoded by other sequences in the same sample as well. V usage is TRBV4-3 and J usage is TRBJ1-2, with D perhaps TRBD1 (6 bases). This CDR3 comprises 12 residues. The V end was cut by 3 bases, the J end by 6 bases, with 8 bases between. Germline V gene sequence: CDR1 LGHNA, CDR2 YSLEER. CDR3 DNA: TGCGCCAGCAGCCAGGGGGCCCATGGCTACACCTTC. It specifies CASSQGAHGYTF.

V gene TRBV2 combines with J gene TRBJ2-2; 9 bases align to TRBD2. The junction had 7 bases not matched to a gene; V was cut back by 0 bases and J by 5 bases. Germline V gene sequence: CDR1 SNHLY, CDR2 FYNNEI. CDR3 length: 17 residues. The CDR3 here is CASSEAGTSYGTGELFF. For the CDR3, the DNA is TGTGCCAGCAGTGAAGCGGGGACTAGCTACGGGACCGGGGAGCTGTTTTTT. The entire variable domain, with the rest obtained from reference TRBV2 and TRBJ2-2, is as follows: EPEVTQTPSHQVTQMGQEVILRCVPISNHLYFYWYRQILGQKVEFLVSFYNNEISEKSEIFDDQFSVERPDGSNFTLKIRSTKLEDSAMYFCASSEAGTSYGTGELFFGEGSRLTVL.

The chain has TRBV30 and TRBJ1-5; D is possibly TRBD1 (5 bases). This CDR3 comprises 14 residues. Per the germline V gene, CDR1 is GTSNPN and CDR2 is SVGIG (reference sequence). V dropped 3 bases and J dropped 2 bases, with 11 bases sitting between them. CDR3: CAWSQGVGNQPQHF. CDR3 coding DNA: TGTGCCTGGAGCCAGGGTGTTGGCAATCAGCCCCAGCATTTT.

This clone has only one observation. The chain joins TRBV6-5 to TRBJ1-2, with 7 bases matching TRBD1. Germline CDR1 and CDR2: MNHEY and SVGAGI. With 6 bases clipped from V and 3 bases from J, the junction kept 7 bases outside the gene matches. The CDR3 length is 14 residues. CDR3 sequence reads: CASSPGQDYYGYTF. The CDR3 region has the DNA TGTGCCAGCAGCCCCGGACAGGACTACTATGGCTACACCTTC.

The chain joins TRBV25-1 to TRBJ2-1; a possible D gene is TRBD2 (5 bases). This CDR3 comprises 16 residues. Germline V gene lookup returns CDR1 MGHDK and CDR2 SYGVNS. Trimming took 3 bases from V and 0 from J, leaving 12 bases between them. CDR3 sequence (DNA): TGTGCCAGCAGTGAGGGGAGCAGGATCTCCTACAATGAGCAGTTCTTC. Encoded protein: CASSEGSRISYNEQFF.

J is TRBJ2-4 and V is TRBV28; 7 nucleotides align to TRBD1. The germline V gene encodes CDR1 MDHEN and CDR2 SYDVKM. The CDR3 runs to 16 residues. J was trimmed by 4 bases and V by 2 bases; bases with no gene match: 8. Here the CDR3 reads CASSLRQGNSKNIQYF. The CDR3, as DNA: TGTGCCAGCAGTTTACGACAGGGTAATTCAAAAAACATTCAGTACTTC. Supplemented by reference TRBV28 and TRBJ2-4, the full variable domain reads DVKVTQSSRYLVKRTGEKVFLECVQDMDHENMFWYRQDPGLGLRLIYFSYDVKMKEKGDIPEGYSVSREKKERFSLILESASTNQTSMYLCASSLRQGNSKNIQYFGAGTRLSVL.

This clone was seen only once. The CDR3 reads CASSIDRAQPQHF. DNA of the CDR3: TGCGCCAGCAGCATTGACAGGGCTCAGCCCCAGCATTTT. The chain employs TRBV10-2 and TRBJ1-5, with TRBD1 matching over 7 bases. Germline V gene sequence: CDR1 WSHSY, CDR2 SAAADI. The CDR3 has 13 amino acids. With V trimmed by 6 bases and J by 6 bases, 5 bases remained unmatched.

The chain recombines TRBV4-3 with TRBJ2-1; TRBD2 aligns across 9 bases. V gave up 2 bases and J gave up 7 bases; unmatched junction bases: 9. Looked up from germline, CDR1 is LGHNA and CDR2 is YSLEER. This CDR3 comprises 16 residues. CDR3 DNA sequence: TGCGCCAGCAGCCAATTCAGGACTAGCGCAAATAATGAGCAGTTCTTC. Amino acids: CASSQFRTSANNEQFF.

As DNA, the CDR3 is TGTGCCTGGAGTGTAAGTAGCGCCACTGAAGCTTTCTTT. It codes for CAWSVSSATEAFF. This sequence joins TRBV30 and TRBJ1-1; D not certain. The CDR3 has 13 residues. Trimming took off 0 bases at V and 4 bases at J, with 9 bases between the two ends. The germline gives CDR1 GTSNPN, CDR2 SVGIG (reference sequence).

V and J are TRBV9 and TRBJ2-3; a possible D gene is TRBD2 (5 bases). The V end was cut by 5 bases, the J end by 3 bases, with 13 bases between. The germline V gene has CDR1 SGDLS and CDR2 YYNGEE. The CDR3 totals 14 residues. The CDR3 region is CASSRGGLTDTQYF. The CDR3 DNA sequence: TGTGCCAGCAGTAGAGGCGGGTTGACAGATACGCAGTATTTT.

The rearrangement links TRBV4-3 to TRBJ2-1; D gene ambiguous. Germline V gives CDR1 LGHNA, CDR2 YSLEER. The CDR3 is made up of 13 amino acids. V dropped 1 base and J dropped 9 bases, with 10 bases sitting between them. CDR3 DNA: TGCGCCAGCAGCCAAGTGGAAGGCGGTGAGCAGTTCTTC. This encodes CASSQVEGGEQFF.

The chain has TRBV27 and TRBJ2-1; 11 bases fit TRBD2. The V gene end was trimmed by 6 bases and the J gene end by 7 bases; junction bases not matched to a gene: 5. Germline values: CDR1 MNHEY, CDR2 SMNVEV (reference sequence). This CDR3 is 14 amino acids long. This CDR3 reads CASRLAGGENEQFF. The CDR3 DNA is TGTGCCAGCAGGCTAGCGGGGGGCGAGAATGAGCAGTTCTTC.

V is TRBV6-5 and J is TRBJ2-1; 9 nucleotides match TRBD2. The CDR3 loop spans 15 amino acids. V lost 0 bases and J lost 6; bases outside the gene matches: 3. Germline CDR1 reads MNHEY; CDR2 reads SVGAGI. The CDR3 loop is CASSYSLAGANEQFF. The CDR3 bases are TGTGCCAGCAGTTACTCACTAGCGGGTGCCAATGAGCAGTTCTTC.

The chain recombines TRBV7-2 with TRBJ2-5; D ambiguous. The CDR3 spans 16 residues. V lost 1 base and J 0 bases, leaving 12 bases between the germline ends. Looked up from germline, CDR1 is SGHTA and CDR2 is FQGNSA. The CDR3 region is CASSLVGAHYQETQYF. Written as DNA, the CDR3 is TGTGCCAGCAGCTTAGTAGGAGCACACTACCAAGAGACCCAGTACTTC.

The chain recombines TRBV4-3 with TRBJ1-2; 10 bases match TRBD1. V gave up 0 bases and J gave up 2 bases; unmatched junction bases: 6. CDR3 length: 17 residues. The germline V gene encodes CDR1 LGHNA and CDR2 YSLEER. CDR3 nucleotides: TGCGCCAGCAGCCAAGATCAGGGGGACAGGGGAAACTATGGCTACACCTTC. It encodes CASSQDQGDRGNYGYTF.

The rearrangement joins TRBV25-1 to TRBJ2-1, with TRBD1 identical over 8 bases. The CDR3 covers 15 residues. The germline gives CDR1 MGHDK, CDR2 SYGVNS. Trimming took 10 bases from V and 7 from J; bases not matched to a gene: 15. This chain's CDR3 is CATGNPQGAGNEQFF. The DNA of the CDR3 is TGTGCCACCGGCAACCCCCAGGGGGCTGGGAATGAGCAGTTCTTC.

The rearrangement joins TRBV27 to TRBJ1-6; D ambiguous. CDR1 MNHEY and CDR2 SMNVEV come from the germline V gene (reference sequence). The CDR3 loop spans 12 amino acids. The V end lost 3 bases, the J end lost 7 bases, and 4 bases lay between the germline ends. The CDR3 coding sequence is TGTGCCAGCAGTTTCCCAAATTCACCCCTCCACTTT. Amino acid sequence: CASSFPNSPLHF.

The chain links TRBV27 to TRBJ1-2, with TRBD1 matching 8 bases. Germline loops: CDR1 MNHEY, CDR2 SMNVEV (reference sequence). This CDR3 is built from 13 residues. V shed 5 bases, J shed 4 bases, and the junction held 3 bases outside the gene matches. CDR3 DNA: TGTGCCAGCAGTGCCGGACAGGGCTATGGCTACACCTTC. Translating it yields CASSAGQGYGYTF.

This sequence joins TRBV27 and TRBJ2-3; tentatively, D is TRBD2 (5 bases). This CDR3 is built from 15 residues. Trimming stripped 8 bases from V and 0 bases from J, with 15 bases between. Germline V gives CDR1 MNHEY, CDR2 SMNVEV (reference sequence). The CDR3 region has the DNA TGTGCCAGCCGTCCCGGGCGGACTAGCACAGATACGCAGTATTTT. Amino acids: CASRPGRTSTDTQYF.

This chain uses TRBV2 with TRBJ2-7; D is ambiguous. The CDR3 consists of 16 residues. V was pared by 5 bases and J by 1 base, with 18 bases between. Germline assignment: CDR1 SNHLY and CDR2 FYNNEI. The CDR3 here is CASSPVSRGESYEQYF. CDR3 in DNA: TGTGCCAGCAGTCCCGTTTCTCGCGGAGAATCCTACGAGCAGTACTTC.

The CDR3 sequence: CASSLVISETQYF. DNA for the CDR3: TGTGCCAGCAGCTTAGTCATTAGTGAGACCCAGTACTTC. V usage is TRBV7-2 and J usage is TRBJ2-5; D is ambiguous. Germline values: CDR1 SGHTA, CDR2 FQGNSA. The CDR3 totals 13 residues. Trimming pared 1 base from V and 5 bases from J, leaving 8 bases between.

This chain connects TRBV14 to TRBJ2-3, with D tentatively TRBD2 (6 bases). This CDR3 region has 15 residues. V gave up 3 bases and J gave up 1 base, with 11 bases separating them. Germline CDR1 is SGHDN and CDR2 is FVKESK. The chain's CDR3 is CASSHTSSGTDTQYF. CDR3 DNA sequence: TGTGCCAGCAGCCATACTTCTAGCGGCACAGATACGCAGTATTTT.

The chain is built from TRBV27 and TRBJ2-2; TRBD1 matches at 8 bases. Germline V lookup: CDR1 MNHEY, CDR2 SMNVEV (reference sequence). The CDR3 spans 16 residues. After removal of 2 bases from V and 3 bases from J, the junction contained 5 bases not matched to a gene. CDR3 DNA: TGTGCCAGCAGTTTAATGTCAGGGGGCTACACCGGGGAGCTGTTTTTT. It specifies CASSLMSGGYTGELFF.